Shown below are 4 T cell receptor beta chains from a single sample sequenced in a study of shared clonotypes between healthy human individuals. Generated by immunoSEQ multiplex PCR, the TCRdb table keeps only in-frame clones and is missing some. The sample consists of about 1 million clones, 70% to 80% of them appearing once. Material for sequencing was memory CD4+ T cells from PBMCs. Subset specified: CD45RA-negative fraction. All receptors derive from a man between 18 and 29 years old in good health. Some clones in this sample may be carry-over from other donors' samples.

Note on this clone: Other DNA sequences in the same sample also yield this CDR3. This chain links TRBV7-9 with TRBJ2-1, with no clear D. This CDR3 is 10 amino acids long. V was pared by 2 bases and J by 8 bases, with 1 base between. Germline assignment: CDR1 SEHNR and CDR2 FQNEAQ (reference sequence). CDR3 DNA sequence: TGTGCCAGCAGCTTATATGAGCAGTTCTTC. Protein sequence: CASSLYEQFF.

This clone was counted a few times. The rearrangement uses TRBV5-1 and TRBJ1-1, with D unclear. Germline CDR1 and CDR2: SGHRS and YFSETQ. The length of the CDR3 is 13 residues. V shed 4 bases and J shed 1 base, with 8 bases lying between them. CDR3 amino acids: CASSDPGNTEAFF. CDR3 bases: TGCGCCAGCAGCGATCCTGGGAACACTGAAGCTTTCTTT.

The chain uses TRBV5-1 and TRBJ1-2, with D hard to call. In germline, CDR1 is SGHRS, CDR2 YFSETQ. The V end lost 1 base, the J end lost 0 bases, and 10 bases lay between the germline ends. The length of the CDR3 is 15 residues. CDR3 loop: CASSLTSGTNYGYTF. Here the CDR3 DNA reads TGCGCCAGCAGCTTGACGTCGGGGACTAACTATGGCTACACCTTC.

The chain has TRBV27 and TRBJ2-5; D perhaps matches TRBD1 (6 bases). The CDR3 spans 14 residues. Germline CDR1 and CDR2: MNHEY and SMNVEV (reference sequence). V gave up 4 bases and J gave up 5 bases, with 14 bases separating them. The CDR3 DNA sequence: TGTGCCAGCAGTTCCAGGGTACAGGGCGAGACCCAGTACTTC. This gives the protein CASSSRVQGETQYF.